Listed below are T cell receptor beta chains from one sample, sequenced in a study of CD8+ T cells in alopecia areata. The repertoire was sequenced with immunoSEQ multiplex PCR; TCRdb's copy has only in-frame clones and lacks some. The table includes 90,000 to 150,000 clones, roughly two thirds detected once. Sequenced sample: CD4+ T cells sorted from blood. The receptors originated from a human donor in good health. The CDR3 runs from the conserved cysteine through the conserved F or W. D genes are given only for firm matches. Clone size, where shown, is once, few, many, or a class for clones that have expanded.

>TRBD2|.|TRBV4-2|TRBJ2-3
CASSPEGSGGDTQYF
TGTGCCAGCAGCCCTGAAGGTAGCGGGGGAGATACGCAGTATTTT
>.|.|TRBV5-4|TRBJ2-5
CASSLGGGEKTQYF
TGTGCCAGCAGCTTGGGGGGAGGCGAAAAGACCCAGTACTTC
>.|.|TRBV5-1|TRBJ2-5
CASSFGDPTHQETQYF
TGCGCCAGCAGCTTTGGGGACCCTACCCACCAAGAGACCCAGTACTTC
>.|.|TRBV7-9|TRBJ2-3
CASSLERSTDTQYF
TGTGCCAGCAGCTTGGAACGGAGCACAGATACGCAGTATTTT
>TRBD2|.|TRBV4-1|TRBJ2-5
CASKAYGGETQYF
TGCGCCAGTAAAGCGTACGGGGGGGAGACCCAGTACTTC
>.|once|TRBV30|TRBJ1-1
CAWSQQVNTEAFF
TGTGCCTGGAGTCAACAGGTAAACACTGAAGCTTTCTTT
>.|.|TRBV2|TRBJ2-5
CASSEEVGTQYF
TGTGCCAGCAGTGAAGAGGTGGGGACCCAGTACTTC
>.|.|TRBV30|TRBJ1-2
CAWSDWPRDYGYTF
TGTGCCTGGAGTGACTGGCCTCGCGACTATGGCTACACCTTC
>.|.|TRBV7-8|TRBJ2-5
CASSWRTGGETQYF
TGTGCCAGCAGCTGGAGGACAGGAGGGGAGACCCAGTACTTC
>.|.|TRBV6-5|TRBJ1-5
CASSYVAGVGQPQHF
TGTGCCAGCAGTTACGTGGCAGGGGTAGGTCAGCCCCAGCATTTT
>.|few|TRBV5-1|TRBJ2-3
CASSWGDSTDTQYF
TGCGCCAGCAGCTGGGGGGACAGCACAGATACGCAGTATTTT
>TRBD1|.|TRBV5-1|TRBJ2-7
CASSLQPPGQVSYEQYF
TGCGCCAGCAGCCTCCAACCACCGGGACAGGTGTCCTACGAGCAGTACTTC
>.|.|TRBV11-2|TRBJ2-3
CASSLASSTDTQYF
TGTGCCAGCAGCTTAGCTTCTAGCACAGATACGCAGTATTTT
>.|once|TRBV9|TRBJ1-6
CASSAPVGVDNSPLHF
TGTGCCAGCAGCGCTCCCGTAGGAGTAGATAATTCACCCCTCCACTTT
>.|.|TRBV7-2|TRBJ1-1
CASSLAALKDTEAFF
TGTGCCAGCAGCTTAGCTGCCCTTAAGGACACTGAAGCTTTCTTT
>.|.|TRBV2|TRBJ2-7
CASRKDRFSYEQYF
TGTGCCAGCAGGAAGGACAGATTCTCCTACGAGCAGTACTTC
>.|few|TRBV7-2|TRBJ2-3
CASRRADTQYF
TGTGCCAGCAGAAGAGCAGATACGCAGTATTTT
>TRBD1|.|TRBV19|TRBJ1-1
CASSRGQGGSEAFF
TGTGCCAGTAGTAGGGGACAGGGGGGAAGTGAAGCTTTCTTT
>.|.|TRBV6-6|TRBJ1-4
CASSPGTTNEKLFF
TGTGCCAGCAGCCCCGGGACAACTAATGAAAAACTGTTTTTT
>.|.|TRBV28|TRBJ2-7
CASSLQYEQYF
TGTGCCAGCAGTTTGCAGTACGAGCAGTACTTC
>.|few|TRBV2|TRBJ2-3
CASSVGGADTQYF
TGTGCCAGCAGTGTAGGAGGGGCAGATACGCAGTATTTT
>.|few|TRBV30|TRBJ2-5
CAWNRGLETQYF
TGTGCCTGGAATCGGGGCTTGGAGACCCAGTACTTC
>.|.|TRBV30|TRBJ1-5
CAWSHQGNQPQHF
TGTGCCTGGAGCCACCAGGGTAATCAGCCCCAGCATTTT
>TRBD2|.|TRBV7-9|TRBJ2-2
CASSRAGFNTGELFF
TGTGCCAGCAGCCGAGCGGGGTTCAACACCGGGGAGCTGTTTTTT
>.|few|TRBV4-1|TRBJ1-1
CASSQSRWENTEAFF
TGCGCCAGCAGCCAATCACGGTGGGAGAACACTGAAGCTTTCTTT
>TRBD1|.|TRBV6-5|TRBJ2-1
CASSSPGQGDEQFF
TGTGCCAGCAGTTCTCCGGGACAGGGGGATGAGCAGTTCTTC
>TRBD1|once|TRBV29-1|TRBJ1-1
CSVEGGQGTEAFF
TGCAGCGTTGAGGGGGGACAGGGAACTGAAGCTTTCTTT
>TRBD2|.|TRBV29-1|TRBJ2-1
CSVLGTNNEQFF
TGCAGCGTGCTAGGGACTAACAATGAGCAGTTCTTC
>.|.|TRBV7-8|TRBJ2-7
CASSSQGTGEQYF
TGTGCCAGCAGTTCTCAAGGGACTGGCGAGCAGTACTTC